This T cell receptor beta chain originates from a study of CD8 T cells in ankylosing spondylitis. Study-wide results and limits: Seemingly characteristic of ankylosing spondylitis blood was a TCR beta motif consisting of 7 or 8 highly homologous variants. Previously reported in reactive arthritis synovial fluid and blood were some of the motif variants. Researchers reportedly found disease-linked clones significantly enriched in matched ankylosing spondylitis synovial fluid. Disease-linked clones, CD8+, were relatively rare in peripheral blood.

Library preparation for TCR beta used quantitative 5'-RACE with molecular barcodes. Each CDR3 protein gets one entry after TCRdb re-called the 5' RACE reads with MiXCR. The sample contains roughly 470,000 distinct CDR3 sequences, 20% to 30% of which appear only once. In the case of this clonotype: Its antigen is not known. Germline is not matched at one junction end, which may reflect a read error.

Germline loops: CDR1 MGHDK, CDR2 SYGVNS. This CDR3 has 14 residues. The clonotype was recovered from a male donor with ankylosing spondylitis. Sequenced input: blood, either unsorted or a sorted T cell fraction (not recorded which). The chain links TRBV25-1 to TRBJ1-4, with 9 bases lining up with TRBD1. CDR3 sequence reads: CASSDQTGGEKLSF. The CDR3, as DNA: TGTGCCAGCAGTGACCAGACAGGGGGGGAAAAACTGTCTTTT.